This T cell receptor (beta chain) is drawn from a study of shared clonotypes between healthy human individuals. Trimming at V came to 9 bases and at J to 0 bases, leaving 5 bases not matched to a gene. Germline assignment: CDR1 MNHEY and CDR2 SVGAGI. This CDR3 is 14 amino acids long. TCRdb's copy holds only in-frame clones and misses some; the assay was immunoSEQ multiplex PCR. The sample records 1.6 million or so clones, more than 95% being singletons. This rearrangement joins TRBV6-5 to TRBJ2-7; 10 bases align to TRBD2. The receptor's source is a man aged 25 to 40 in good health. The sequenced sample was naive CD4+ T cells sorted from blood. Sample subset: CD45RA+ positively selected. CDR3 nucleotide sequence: TGTGCCAGTATCCCTAGCGGGAGCTCCTACGAGCAGTACTTC. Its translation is CASIPSGSSYEQYF.